The 15 T cell receptor beta chains below all came from one sample that was sequenced in a study of CD8+ T cells in alopecia areata. Extracted RNA was reverse transcribed into cDNA, the sequencing template. This table comes from immunoSEQ multiplex PCR, and its TCRdb copy is limited to in-frame clones, with some not included. Of approximately 30,000 clones listed, roughly 60% are singletons. The sequencing sample was made of NKG2D-high CD8+ T cells sorted from blood. Receptors were obtained from a human donor with alopecia areata.

This clone has only one observation. The rearrangement joins TRBV29-1 to TRBJ2-7; D is possibly TRBD2 (6 bases). CDR1 SQVTM and CDR2 ANQGSEA come from the germline V gene. V lost 3 bases, J lost 7 bases, and 19 bases lay in between. The CDR3 loop spans 14 amino acids. The DNA of the CDR3 is TGCAGCGTTGAGCCCGATCCGGCGGAGGGAGAGCAGTACTTC. Amino acid sequence: CSVEPDPAEGEQYF.

The V gene is TRBV27, the J gene TRBJ2-5; D unclear. Between the trimmed V and J ends, which lost 5 bases and 3 bases, there was a span of 10 bases. There are 13 residues in the CDR3. From germline, CDR1 is MNHEY and CDR2 SMNVEV (reference sequence). The CDR3 spells CASSLLFKETQYF. The CDR3 DNA follows: TGTGCCAGCAGTCTACTCTTTAAAGAGACCCAGTACTTC.

There are a few counts of this clone. The rearrangement links TRBV28 to TRBJ1-6; D is ambiguous. V was clipped by 5 bases and J by 0 bases, with 14 bases between them. This CDR3 is built from 17 residues. Germline CDR1 is MDHEN and CDR2 is SYDVKM. For the CDR3, the DNA is TGTGCCAGCAGTATCGACAACCCGCACTCCTATAATTCACCCCTCCACTTT. Protein: CASSIDNPHSYNSPLHF.

The rearrangement joins TRBV30 to TRBJ1-2; D unresolved. CDR1 GTSNPN and CDR2 SVGIG come from the germline V gene (reference sequence). The CDR3 consists of 14 residues. V was pared by 3 bases and J by 0 bases, with 11 bases between. CDR3: CAWRLAVANYGYTF. As DNA, the CDR3 is TGTGCCTGGAGACTAGCGGTGGCTAACTATGGCTACACCTTC. Full variable domain (outside the CDR3, taken from reference TRBV30 and TRBJ1-2): SQTIHQWPATLVQPVGSPLSLECTVEGTSNPNLYWYRQAAGRGLQLLFYSVGIGQISSEVPQNLSASRPQDRQFILSSKKLLLSDSGFYLCAWRLAVANYGYTFGSGTRLTVV.

The chain couples TRBV20-1 to TRBJ2-7, with D hard to call. V lost 2 bases to trimming and J lost 7 bases, with 9 bases between them. The CDR3 runs to 11 residues. In germline, CDR1 is DFQATT, CDR2 SNEGSKA (reference sequence). The CDR3 spells CSARLVTEQYF. The CDR3, as DNA: TGCAGTGCTAGACTAGTGACGGAGCAGTACTTC.

This clone was counted a single time. The chain uses TRBV4-3 and TRBJ2-2; D possibly uses TRBD1 or TRBD2 (5 bases each). Germline V gene data show CDR1 as LGHNA and CDR2 as YSLEER. The CDR3 is 16 amino acids. The V gene lost 0 bases and the J gene lost 1 base, with 9 bases spanning the gap. Here the CDR3 reads CASSQDGGLNTGELFF. In nucleotides, the CDR3 is TGCGCCAGCAGCCAAGATGGGGGTTTGAACACCGGGGAGCTGTTTTTT.

The chain carries TRBV19 and TRBJ1-3; TRBD1 is a possible D gene (6 bases). Germline V gene data show CDR1 as LNHDA and CDR2 as SQIVND (reference sequence). This CDR3 comprises 14 residues. Trimming took 6 bases from V and 2 from J, leaving 11 bases between them. The CDR3 DNA reads as TGTGCCAGTAGAGGAGGACAGACTGGAAACACCATATATTTT. It specifies CASRGGQTGNTIYF.

The chain's CDR3 is CASSKGIVETQYF. The CDR3 region has the DNA TGTGCCAGCAGCAAGGGGATTGTGGAGACCCAGTACTTC. The rearrangement joins TRBV21-1 to TRBJ2-5. TRBV21-1 is a pseudogene. CDR3 size: 13 residues.

The rearrangement uses TRBV29-1 and TRBJ1-1; D call uncertain. V dropped 8 bases and J dropped 0 bases, with 16 bases sitting between them. CDR1 SQVTM and CDR2 ANQGSEA come from the germline V gene. The length of the CDR3 is 14 residues. CDR3 residues: CSSWPDPVNTEAFF. CDR3 nucleotide sequence: TGCAGCTCCTGGCCGGATCCCGTGAACACTGAAGCTTTCTTT.

The rearrangement uses TRBV4-1 and TRBJ2-2; D remains ambiguous. The CDR3 length is 18 residues. Trimming removed 0 bases from V and 1 base from J, with 15 bases in between. The V gene's germline CDR1 is MGHRA and CDR2 YSYEKL. CDR3 nucleotides: TGCGCCAGCAGCCAAGATCGATTGCTTATGGAGAACACCGGGGAGCTGTTTTTT. It is translated as CASSQDRLLMENTGELFF.

The chain is built from TRBV6-5 and TRBJ2-5; D not certain. The DNA matches TRBJ2-7 better at its end, which makes the J call doubtful. Germline CDR1 is MNHEY and CDR2 is SVGAGI. The CDR3 extends over 13 amino acids. The DNA of the CDR3 is TGTGCCAGCAGTTACAACGAGAACTACGAGCAGTACTTC. Protein product: CASSYNENYEQYF.

The chain links TRBV19 to TRBJ2-1; D is perhaps TRBD1 (5 bases). Germline values: CDR1 LNHDA, CDR2 SQIVND (reference sequence). V was trimmed by 8 bases and J by 7 bases, leaving 18 bases between them. The CDR3 spans 14 residues. The CDR3 region has the DNA TGTGCCAGTTCCCTGGCAGGGTCGTCGAATGAGCAGTTCTTC. It is translated as CASSLAGSSNEQFF.

The rearrangement joins TRBV4-1 to TRBJ2-7, with D possibly matching TRBD1 (5 bases). The CDR3 covers 14 residues. CDR1 is MGHRA, CDR2 YSYEKL, per germline. With 0 bases removed from V and 1 base from J, the gap between germline ends came to 7 bases. The DNA of the CDR3 is TGCGCCAGCAGCCAAGAGGACACTTCCTACGAGCAGTACTTC. Translated: CASSQEDTSYEQYF.

The chain is built from TRBV25-1 and TRBJ2-7; D remains ambiguous. The V and J ends lost 3 bases and 4 bases respectively, with 7 bases between them. The CDR3 has 12 residues. Germline V gene sequence: CDR1 MGHDK, CDR2 SYGVNS. In DNA, the CDR3 is TGTGCCAGCAGTGATACGGTTTACGAGCAGTACTTC. As protein: CASSDTVYEQYF.

The chain links TRBV14 to TRBJ2-5, with D maybe TRBD2 (6 bases). Germline V lookup: CDR1 SGHDN, CDR2 FVKESK. Trimming removed 9 bases at V and 4 bases at J, with 18 bases between. The length of the CDR3 is 14 residues. CDR3 in amino acids: CASTDGTYGETQYF. The CDR3 coding sequence is TGTGCCAGTACTGATGGGACTTATGGAGAGACCCAGTACTTC.